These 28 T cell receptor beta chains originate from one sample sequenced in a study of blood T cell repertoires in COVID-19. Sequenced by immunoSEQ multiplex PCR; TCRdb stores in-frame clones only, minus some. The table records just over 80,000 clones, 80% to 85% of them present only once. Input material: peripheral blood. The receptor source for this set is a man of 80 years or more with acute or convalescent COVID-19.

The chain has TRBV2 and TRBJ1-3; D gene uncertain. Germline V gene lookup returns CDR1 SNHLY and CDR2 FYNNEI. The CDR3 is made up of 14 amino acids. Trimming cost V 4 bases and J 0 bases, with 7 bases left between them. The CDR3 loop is CASSGRSSGNTIYF. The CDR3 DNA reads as TGTGCCAGCAGTGGCAGAAGCTCTGGAAACACCATATATTTT.

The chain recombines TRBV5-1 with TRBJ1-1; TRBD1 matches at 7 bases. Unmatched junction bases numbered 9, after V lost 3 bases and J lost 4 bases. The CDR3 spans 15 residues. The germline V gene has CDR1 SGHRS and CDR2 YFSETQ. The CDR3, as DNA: TGCGCCAGCAGCTACTTGACAGGGACTTTCACTGAAGCTTTCTTT. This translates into CASSYLTGTFTEAFF.

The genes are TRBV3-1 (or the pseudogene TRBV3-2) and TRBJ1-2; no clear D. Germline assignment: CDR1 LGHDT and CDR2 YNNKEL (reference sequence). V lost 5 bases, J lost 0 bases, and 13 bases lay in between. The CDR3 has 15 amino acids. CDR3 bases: TGTGCCAGCAGCTACTTCTCCGGGGCTAACTATGGCTACACCTTC. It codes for CASSYFSGANYGYTF.

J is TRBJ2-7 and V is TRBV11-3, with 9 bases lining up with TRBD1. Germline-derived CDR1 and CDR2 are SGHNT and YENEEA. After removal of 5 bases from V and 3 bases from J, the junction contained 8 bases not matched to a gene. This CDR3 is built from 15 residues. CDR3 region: CASSTGTGRVYEQYF. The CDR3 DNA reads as TGTGCCAGCAGCACCGGGACAGGGAGAGTCTACGAGCAGTACTTC.

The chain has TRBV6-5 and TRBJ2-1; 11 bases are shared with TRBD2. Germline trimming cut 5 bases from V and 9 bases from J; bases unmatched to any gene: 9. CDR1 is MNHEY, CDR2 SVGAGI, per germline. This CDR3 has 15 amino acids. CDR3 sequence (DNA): TGTGCCAGCAGTATCCTAGCGGGAGGTTTGAGTGAGCAGTTCTTC. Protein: CASSILAGGLSEQFF.

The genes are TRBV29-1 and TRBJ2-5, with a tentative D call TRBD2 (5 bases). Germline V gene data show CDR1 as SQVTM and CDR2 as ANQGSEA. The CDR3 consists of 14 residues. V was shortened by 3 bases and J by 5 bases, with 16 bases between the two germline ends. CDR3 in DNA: TGCAGCGTTGATGTTCCCGAGCGCGGGGAGACCCAGTACTTC. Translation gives CSVDVPERGETQYF.

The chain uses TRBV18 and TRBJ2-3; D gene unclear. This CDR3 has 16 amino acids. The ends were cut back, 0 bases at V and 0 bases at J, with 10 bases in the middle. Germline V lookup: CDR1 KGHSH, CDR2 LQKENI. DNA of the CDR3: TGTGCCAGCTCACCACCTACCAGTTTTAGCACAGATACGCAGTATTTT. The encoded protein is CASSPPTSFSTDTQYF.

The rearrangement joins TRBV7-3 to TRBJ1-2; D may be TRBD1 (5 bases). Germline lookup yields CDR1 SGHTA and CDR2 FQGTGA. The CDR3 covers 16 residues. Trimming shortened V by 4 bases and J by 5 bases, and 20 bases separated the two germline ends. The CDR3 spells CASSSLRVGGRYGYTF. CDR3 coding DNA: TGTGCCAGCAGCTCCCTCCGGGTGGGGGGTAGGTATGGCTACACCTTC.

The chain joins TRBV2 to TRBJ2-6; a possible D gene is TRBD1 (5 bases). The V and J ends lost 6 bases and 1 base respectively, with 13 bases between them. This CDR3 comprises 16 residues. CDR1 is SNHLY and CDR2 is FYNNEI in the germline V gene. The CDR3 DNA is TGTGCCAGCAGGGCTAGGGGTCTTTCTGGGGCCAACGTCCTGACTTTC. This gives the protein CASRARGLSGANVLTF.

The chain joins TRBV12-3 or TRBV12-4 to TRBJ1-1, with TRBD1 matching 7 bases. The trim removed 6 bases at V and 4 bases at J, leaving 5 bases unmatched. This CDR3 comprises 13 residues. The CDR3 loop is CASSDRVSTEAFF. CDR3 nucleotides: TGTGCCAGCAGCGACAGGGTGAGCACTGAAGCTTTCTTT.

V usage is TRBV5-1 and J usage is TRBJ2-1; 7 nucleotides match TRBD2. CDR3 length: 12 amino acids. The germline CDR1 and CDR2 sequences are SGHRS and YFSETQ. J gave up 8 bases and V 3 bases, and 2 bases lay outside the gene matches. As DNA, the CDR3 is TGCGCCAGCAGCTGGGGACTATATGAGCAGTTCTTC. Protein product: CASSWGLYEQFF.

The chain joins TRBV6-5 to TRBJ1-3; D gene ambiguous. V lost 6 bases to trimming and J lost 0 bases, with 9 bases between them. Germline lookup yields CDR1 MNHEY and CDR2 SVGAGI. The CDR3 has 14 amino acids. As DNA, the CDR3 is TGTGCCAGCAGGAGGGCCGTCTCTGGAAACACCATATATTTT. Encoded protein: CASRRAVSGNTIYF.

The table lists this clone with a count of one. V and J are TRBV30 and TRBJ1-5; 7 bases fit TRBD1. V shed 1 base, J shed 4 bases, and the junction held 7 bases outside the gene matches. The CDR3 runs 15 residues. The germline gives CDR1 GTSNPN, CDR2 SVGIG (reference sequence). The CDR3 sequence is CAWSGGVGQNQPQHF. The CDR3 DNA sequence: TGTGCCTGGAGTGGAGGAGTGGGACAGAATCAGCCCCAGCATTTT.

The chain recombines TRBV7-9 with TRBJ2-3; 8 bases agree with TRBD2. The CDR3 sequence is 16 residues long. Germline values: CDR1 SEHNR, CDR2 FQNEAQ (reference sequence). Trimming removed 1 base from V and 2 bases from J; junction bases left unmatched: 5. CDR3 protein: CASSLGLAGPTDTQYF. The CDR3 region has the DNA TGTGCCAGCAGCTTAGGGCTAGCGGGCCCCACAGATACGCAGTATTTT. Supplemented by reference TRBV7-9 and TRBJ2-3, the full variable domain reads DTGVSQNPRHKITKRGQNVTFRCDPISEHNRLYWYRQTLGQGPEFLTYFQNEAQLEKSRLLSDRFSAERPKGSFSTLEIQRTEQGDSAMYLCASSLGLAGPTDTQYFGPGTRLTVL.

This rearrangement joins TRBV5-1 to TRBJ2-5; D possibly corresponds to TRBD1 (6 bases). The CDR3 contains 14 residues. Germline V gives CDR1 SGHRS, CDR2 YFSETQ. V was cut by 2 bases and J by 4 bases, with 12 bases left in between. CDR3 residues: CASSFQGRAETQYF. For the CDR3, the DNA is TGCGCCAGCAGCTTCCAGGGGCGCGCAGAGACCCAGTACTTC.

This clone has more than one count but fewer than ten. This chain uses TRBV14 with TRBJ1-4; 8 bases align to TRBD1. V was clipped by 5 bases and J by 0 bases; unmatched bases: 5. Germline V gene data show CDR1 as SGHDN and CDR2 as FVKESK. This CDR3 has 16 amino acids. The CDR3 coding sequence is TGTGCCAGCAGCGTCGGACAGGGAACAACTAATGAAAAACTGTTTTTT. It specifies CASSVGQGTTNEKLFF.

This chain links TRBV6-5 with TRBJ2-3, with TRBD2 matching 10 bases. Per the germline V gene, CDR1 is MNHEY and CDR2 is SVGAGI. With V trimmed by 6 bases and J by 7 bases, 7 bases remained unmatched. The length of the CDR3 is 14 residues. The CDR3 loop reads CASSGGSGRYTQYF. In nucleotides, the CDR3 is TGTGCCAGCAGCGGGGGTAGCGGGAGGTATACGCAGTATTTT.

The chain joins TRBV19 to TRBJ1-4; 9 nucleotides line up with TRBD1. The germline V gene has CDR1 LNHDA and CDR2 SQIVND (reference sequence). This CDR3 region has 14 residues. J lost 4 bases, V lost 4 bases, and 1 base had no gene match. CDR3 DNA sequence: TGTGCCAGTAGTAGACAGGGGGGTAATGAAAAACTGTTTTTT. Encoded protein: CASSRQGGNEKLFF.

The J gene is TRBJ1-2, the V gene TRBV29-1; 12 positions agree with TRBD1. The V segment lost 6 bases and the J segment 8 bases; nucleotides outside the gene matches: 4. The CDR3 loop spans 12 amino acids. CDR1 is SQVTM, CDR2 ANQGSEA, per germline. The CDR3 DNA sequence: TGCAGCGTGGGACAGGGGGCTGGGGGCTACACCTTC. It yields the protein CSVGQGAGGYTF.

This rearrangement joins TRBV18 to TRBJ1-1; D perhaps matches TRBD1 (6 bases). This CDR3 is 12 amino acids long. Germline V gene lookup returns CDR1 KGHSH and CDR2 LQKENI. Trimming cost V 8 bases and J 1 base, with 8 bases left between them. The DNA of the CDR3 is TGTGCCAGCGGACAGACGAACACTGAAGCTTTCTTT. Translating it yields CASGQTNTEAFF.

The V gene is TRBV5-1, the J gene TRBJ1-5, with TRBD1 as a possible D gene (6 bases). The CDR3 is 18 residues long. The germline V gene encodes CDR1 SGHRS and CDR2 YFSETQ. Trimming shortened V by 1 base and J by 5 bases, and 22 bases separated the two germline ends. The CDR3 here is CASSLKDRRSKGDQPQHF. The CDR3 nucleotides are TGCGCCAGCAGCTTGAAGGATCGACGGTCTAAGGGGGATCAGCCCCAGCATTTT.

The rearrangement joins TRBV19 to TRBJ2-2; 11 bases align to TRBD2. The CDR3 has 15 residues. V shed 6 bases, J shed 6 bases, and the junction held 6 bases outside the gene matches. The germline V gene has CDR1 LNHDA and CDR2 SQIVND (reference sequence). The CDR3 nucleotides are TGTGCCAGTAGAACCGGGACTAGCGGTGCCGGGGAGCTGTTTTTT. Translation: CASRTGTSGAGELFF.

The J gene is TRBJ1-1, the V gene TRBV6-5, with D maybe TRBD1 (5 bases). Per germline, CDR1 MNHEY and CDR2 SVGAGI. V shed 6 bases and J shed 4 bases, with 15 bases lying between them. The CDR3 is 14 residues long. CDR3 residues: CASRWGLGSTEAFF. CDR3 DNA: TGTGCCAGCAGATGGGGCTTAGGGTCCACTGAAGCTTTCTTT.

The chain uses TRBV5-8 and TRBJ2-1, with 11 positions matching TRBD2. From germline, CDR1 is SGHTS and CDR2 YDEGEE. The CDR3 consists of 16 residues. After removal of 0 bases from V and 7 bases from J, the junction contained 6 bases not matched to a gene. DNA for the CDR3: TGTGCCAGCAGCTTGGCGATAGCGGGAGGGTGGAATGAGCAGTTCTTC. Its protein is CASSLAIAGGWNEQFF.

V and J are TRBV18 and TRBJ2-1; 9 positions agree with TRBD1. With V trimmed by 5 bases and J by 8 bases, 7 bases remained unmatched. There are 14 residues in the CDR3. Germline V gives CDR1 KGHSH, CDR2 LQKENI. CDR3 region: CASSSGTGWDEQFF. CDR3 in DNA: TGTGCCAGCTCATCCGGGACAGGGTGGGATGAGCAGTTCTTC.

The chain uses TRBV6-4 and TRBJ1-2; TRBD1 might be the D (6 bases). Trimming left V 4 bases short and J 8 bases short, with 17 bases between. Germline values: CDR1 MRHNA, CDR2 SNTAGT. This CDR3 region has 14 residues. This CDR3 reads CASSAVTGYGGYTF. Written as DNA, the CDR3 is TGTGCCAGCAGTGCGGTGACAGGCTATGGAGGCTACACCTTC.

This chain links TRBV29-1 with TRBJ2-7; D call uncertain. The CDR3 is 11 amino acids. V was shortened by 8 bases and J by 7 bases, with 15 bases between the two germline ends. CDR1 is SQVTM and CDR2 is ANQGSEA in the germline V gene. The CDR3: CSFRPCDEQYF. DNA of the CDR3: TGCAGCTTCCGTCCTTGCGATGAGCAGTACTTC.

As DNA, the CDR3 is TGTGCCAGCAGCGCAAGCGGGGCGGAGCAGTTCTTC. It translates to CASSASGAEQFF. The V and J genes are TRBV11-2 and TRBJ2-1; 7 bases line up with TRBD2. This CDR3 is built from 12 residues. Germline lookup yields CDR1 SGHAT and CDR2 FQNNGV. With V trimmed by 5 bases and J by 10 bases, 5 bases remained unmatched.